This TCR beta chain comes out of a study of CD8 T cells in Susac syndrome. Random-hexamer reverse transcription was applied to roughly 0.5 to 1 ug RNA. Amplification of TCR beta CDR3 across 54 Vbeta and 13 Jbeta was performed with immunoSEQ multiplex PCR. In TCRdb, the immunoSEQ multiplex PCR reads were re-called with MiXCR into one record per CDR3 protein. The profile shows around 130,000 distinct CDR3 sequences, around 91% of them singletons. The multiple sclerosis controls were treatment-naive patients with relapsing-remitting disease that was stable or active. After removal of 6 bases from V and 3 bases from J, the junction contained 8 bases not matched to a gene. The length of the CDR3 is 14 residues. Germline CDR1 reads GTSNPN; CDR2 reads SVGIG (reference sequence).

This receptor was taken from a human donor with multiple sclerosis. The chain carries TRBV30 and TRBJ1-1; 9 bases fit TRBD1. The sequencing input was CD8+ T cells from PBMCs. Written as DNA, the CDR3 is TGTGCCTGCGGGACAGGGTCGGAGGACACTGAAGCTTTCTTT. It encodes CACGTGSEDTEAFF.